A selection of T cell receptor beta chains follows, all from one sample in a study of radiation and T cells in renal cell carcinoma. Repertoires were generated with immunoSEQ multiplex PCR, while TCRdb's copy carries only in-frame clones and drops some. The table has tens of thousands of clones, about 85% seen once. The source was blood, collected from a patient whose treatment included radiotherapy and nephrectomy. The origin of the receptors is a man aged 50 to 59 with renal cell carcinoma. Each CDR3 is given with its conserved first and last residue. The D gene is left open where the match is weak. Size tells how often a clone was seen (once, few, many) or the class of an expanded clone, and some rows leave it out.

-	TRBV7-2	-	TRBJ2-7	CASSPPGALYEQYF	TGTGCCAGCAGCCCGCCTGGGGCGTTATACGAGCAGTACTTC
-	TRBV7-9	-	TRBJ1-4	CASSLVPMDEKLFF	TGTGCCAGCAGCTTAGTTCCTATGGATGAAAAACTGTTTTTT
few	TRBV4-3	-	TRBJ2-4	CASSQGETKKNIQYF	TGCGCCAGCAGCCAAGGCGAGACTAAAAAAAACATTCAGTACTTC
-	TRBV27	-	TRBJ2-7	CASSSVPLFYEQYF	TGTGCCAGCAGTTCAGTCCCCCTCTTCTACGAGCAGTACTTC
-	TRBV5-1	TRBD1	TRBJ2-1	CASSHPERGHNEQFF	TGCGCCAGCAGCCACCCCGAGAGGGGGCACAATGAGCAGTTCTTC
-	TRBV7-2	-	TRBJ2-7	CASSLGSANYEQYF	TGTGCCAGCAGCCTGGGCAGTGCCAACTACGAGCAGTACTTC
few	TRBV6-1	-	TRBJ2-3	CASSEDHGSTDTQYF	TGTGCCAGCAGTGAAGACCACGGGAGCACAGATACGCAGTATTTT
-	TRBV28	TRBD2	TRBJ2-5	CASSPLAGGPRETQYF	TGTGCCAGCAGCCCACTAGCGGGGGGGCCGAGGGAGACCCAGTACTTC
-	TRBV7-9	-	TRBJ1-2	CASSLGQVFVNYGYTF	TGTGCCAGCAGCTTAGGCCAGGTCTTCGTTAACTATGGCTACACCTTC
-	TRBV11-3	-	TRBJ2-3	CASSQNHDQMAPDTQYF	TGTGCCAGCAGCCAAAACCACGACCAAATGGCCCCAGATACGCAGTATTTT
-	TRBV4-3	-	TRBJ1-6	CASSQETTNSPLHF	TGCGCCAGCAGCCAAGAGACCACTAATTCACCCCTCCACTTT
-	TRBV7-9	-	TRBJ1-1	CASSLAGAEAFF	TGTGCCAGCAGCTTAGCGGGGGCTGAAGCTTTCTTT
-	TRBV10-3	TRBD1	TRBJ1-1	CAISGHGQGVTEAFF	TGTGCCATCAGTGGCCATGGACAGGGGGTGACTGAAGCTTTCTTT
-	TRBV9	-	TRBJ2-3	CASSVVVQARTDTQYF	TGTGCCAGCAGCGTAGTTGTTCAAGCGCGCACAGATACGCAGTATTTT
-	TRBV7-9	TRBD2	TRBJ2-1	CASSTSGRPFF	TGTGCCAGCAGCACTAGCGGGAGGCCGTTCTTC
-	TRBV27	-	TRBJ1-2	CASSSGSGLPYGYTF	TGTGCCAGCAGTTCAGGGTCGGGCCTACCCTATGGCTACACCTTC
-	TRBV7-9	TRBD1	TRBJ1-6	CASRVTGPILSNSPLHF	TGTGCCAGCAGGGTGACAGGGCCCATCCTCTCGAATTCACCCCTCCACTTT
-	TRBV6-5	-	TRBJ2-5	CASSLRSRETQYF	TGTGCCAGCAGTTTGAGGTCTCGGGAGACCCAGTACTTC
-	TRBV9	-	TRBJ2-2	CASSVAGIPGELFF	TGTGCCAGCAGCGTAGCAGGGATCCCCGGGGAGCTGTTTTTT
-	TRBV4-2	-	TRBJ2-1	CASSQATSPPYNEQFF	TGTGCCAGCAGCCAAGCAACTAGCCCGCCTTACAATGAGCAGTTCTTC
-	TRBV9	-	TRBJ2-5	CASSLGLADQETQYF	TGTGCCAGCAGCTTGGGGTTGGCGGATCAAGAGACCCAGTACTTC
-	TRBV6-6	-	TRBJ2-2	CASSLNTGELFF	TGTGCCAGCAGTCTGAACACCGGGGAGCTGTTTTTT
-	TRBV27	-	TRBJ2-2	CASSLSVLTVTGELFF	TGTGCCAGCAGTTTATCCGTGTTAACAGTGACCGGGGAGCTGTTTTTT
-	TRBV30	-	TRBJ2-7	CAWSDSYEQYF	TGTGCCTGGAGTGATTCCTACGAGCAGTACTTC
-	TRBV5-4	-	TRBJ2-5	CASSLDRQETQYF	TGTGCCAGCAGCCTAGACAGACAAGAGACCCAGTACTTC
-	TRBV5-1	-	TRBJ2-7	CASSLAITGYEQYF	TGCGCCAGCAGCTTGGCAATCACCGGCTACGAGCAGTACTTC
-	TRBV5-1	-	TRBJ1-1	CASSLGPKDEAFF	TGCGCCAGCAGCTTGGGCCCGAAGGATGAAGCTTTCTTT
-	TRBV2	TRBD1	TRBJ1-1	CASTGVGYNTDGAFF	TGTGCCAGTACAGGGGTCGGTTATAACACTGATGGAGCTTTCTTT
-	TRBV5-5	-	TRBJ2-7	CASSLELEADQYEQYF	TGTGCCAGCAGCTTGGAGCTAGAAGCCGATCAATACGAGCAGTACTTC
-	TRBV9	-	TRBJ2-1	CASSVATGATSYNEQFF	TGTGCCAGCAGCGTAGCTACTGGGGCGACCTCCTACAATGAGCAGTTCTTC
-	TRBV19	TRBD1	TRBJ2-4	CASSEPQGAFKNIQYF	TGTGCCAGTAGCGAACCACAGGGGGCATTTAAAAACATTCAGTACTTC
-	TRBV18	-	TRBJ2-3	CASSPPSADTQYF	TGTGCCAGCTCACCACCTTCCGCTGATACGCAGTATTTT
-	TRBV5-4	-	TRBJ1-1	CASRSGGHMNTEAFF	TGTGCCAGCCGGTCGGGGGGCCACATGAACACTGAAGCTTTCTTT
-	TRBV7-9	-	TRBJ2-2	CASSPGEGANTGELFF	TGTGCCAGCAGCCCCGGCGAGGGTGCGAACACCGGGGAGCTGTTTTTT
-	TRBV7-2	TRBD1	TRBJ1-3	CASSLGPPDRGAGNTIYF	TGTGCCAGCAGCTTAGGGCCACCGGACAGGGGTGCTGGAAACACCATATATTTT
-	TRBV4-3	-	TRBJ2-7	CASSQDEGFSYEQYF	TGCGCCAGCAGCCAAGATGAGGGGTTTTCCTACGAGCAGTACTTC
-	TRBV7-8	TRBD1	TRBJ1-2	CASSFRQGRDSNYGYTF	TGTGCCAGCAGCTTCAGACAGGGGAGAGATTCTAACTATGGCTACACCTTC
-	TRBV6-5	TRBD2	TRBJ2-7	CASSYLPGLAGNEQYF	TGTGCCAGCAGTTACTTACCGGGACTAGCGGGGAACGAGCAGTACTTC
-	TRBV6-6	-	TRBJ1-1	CAGAGQMNTEAFF	TGTGCCGGGGCAGGACAAATGAACACTGAAGCTTTCTTT
-	TRBV6-5	TRBD2	TRBJ2-5	CASSTGTTRETQYF	TGTGCCAGCAGTACTGGGACTACTCGGGAGACCCAGTACTTC
-	TRBV19	-	TRBJ2-6	CASSMGGLTSGANVLTF	TGTGCCAGTAGTATGGGGGGACTGACCTCTGGGGCCAACGTCCTGACTTTC
few	TRBV30	-	TRBJ2-7	CAWSGREWGEQYF	TGTGCCTGGAGTGGGAGGGAATGGGGGGAGCAGTACTTC
-	TRBV5-1	TRBD1	TRBJ2-2	CASSSNPGTANTGELFF	TGCGCCAGCAGCTCCAACCCCGGGACAGCGAACACCGGGGAGCTGTTTTTT
-	TRBV2	-	TRBJ1-2	CASSPGLNYGYTF	TGTGCCAGCAGTCCAGGCCTAAACTATGGCTACACCTTC
-	TRBV19	TRBD1	TRBJ1-5	CASTADRGRRGQPQHF	TGTGCCAGTACGGCAGACAGGGGGCGAAGGGGTCAGCCCCAGCATTTT
-	TRBV7-8	-	TRBJ1-5	CASSFRGSRIRQPQHF	TGTGCCAGCAGCTTCCGGGGCTCGAGGATCCGGCAGCCCCAGCATTTT
-	TRBV4-1	-	TRBJ2-2	CASSQEGAEPGANTGELFF	TGCGCCAGCAGCCAGGAGGGAGCGGAGCCTGGGGCGAACACCGGGGAGCTGTTTTTT
-	TRBV6-4	-	TRBJ2-5	CASTPKGRGETQYF	TGTGCCAGCACTCCTAAGGGGCGCGGGGAGACCCAGTACTTC
-	TRBV6-1	-	TRBJ1-4	CASSEPGNGEKLFF	TGTGCCAGCAGTGAACCGGGAAACGGTGAAAAACTGTTTTTT
-	TRBV12-5	-	TRBJ2-2	CASGLGTGTGELFF	TGTGCTAGTGGTTTGGGAACAGGGACCGGGGAGCTGTTTTTT
-	TRBV6-1	-	TRBJ2-2	CASSERGQGGTGELFF	TGTGCCAGCAGTGAAAGGGGCCAAGGGGGCACCGGGGAGCTGTTTTTT
few	TRBV18	TRBD1	TRBJ1-1	CASSLGQGITFF	TGTGCCAGCTCACTGGGACAGGGGATAACTTTCTTT
-	TRBV19	-	TRBJ1-1	CASRWRGTVRVDTEAFF	TGTGCCAGTAGATGGAGGGGGACGGTTAGGGTCGACACTGAAGCTTTCTTT
-	TRBV9	TRBD1	TRBJ1-5	CASSVTGSNQPQHF	TGTGCCAGCAGCGTGACAGGGAGCAATCAGCCCCAGCATTTT
-	TRBV5-1	TRBD1	TRBJ2-5	CASSPRTGSQETQYF	TGCGCCAGCAGCCCCCGGACAGGTAGCCAAGAGACCCAGTACTTC
-	TRBV5-1	TRBD1	TRBJ2-5	CASSSGTGVYGTQYF	TGCGCCAGCAGCTCCGGGACAGGGGTTTATGGGACCCAGTACTTC
-	TRBV5-1	-	TRBJ1-4	CASSLSLRGVANEKLFF	TGCGCCAGCAGCTTGTCCCTGCGGGGGGTGGCTAATGAAAAACTGTTTTTT